This is a list of T cell receptor beta chains from one sample in a study of blood T cell repertoires in COVID-19. Data came from immunoSEQ multiplex PCR; TCRdb stores just in-frame clones and leaves some out. The table records around 300,000 clones, over 75% of them present only once. The sequenced sample consisted of PBMCs or T cells enriched from blood (not recorded which). All receptors come from a woman in her 30s who had recovered from COVID-19. CDR3s include the opening cysteine and the closing phenylalanine or tryptophan. The D gene is left open where the match is weak. Expanded clones get a size class; other rows say once, few or many, or leave the size out.

>TRBJ2-5|TRBD2|19|TRBV4-2|.
TGTGCCAGCAGCCAAGATTATGGTAGCGGGAGGGCCAAACAAGAGACCCAGTACTTC
CASSQDYGSGRAKQETQYF
>TRBJ2-7|TRBD2|16|TRBV5-1|.
TGCGCCAGCAGCCCCCTAGCGGGAGACGCGCTTTACGAGCAGTACTTC
CASSPLAGDALYEQYF
>TRBJ2-1|.|12|TRBV11-2|.
TGTGCCAGCAGCCTACAGGCTAATGAGCAGTTCTTC
CASSLQANEQFF
>TRBJ2-7|TRBD2|13|TRBV5-4|.
TGTGCCAGCAGCTGGACTAGCGTAACCGAGCAGTACTTC
CASSWTSVTEQYF
>TRBJ1-6|.|18|TRBV11-2|.
TGTGCCAGCAGCCACAACCGGGACTATGTTGGGACTAGGTCACCCCTCCACTTT
CASSHNRDYVGTRSPLHF
>TRBJ2-5|.|14|TRBV24-1|.
TGTGCCACCAGTGCCGGGAGACTGCAAGAGACCCAGTACTTC
CATSAGRLQETQYF
>TRBJ1-1|TRBD1|13|TRBV30|.
TGTGCCTGGGCGACAGGGGCGAACACTGAAGCTTTCTTT
CAWATGANTEAFF
>TRBJ2-1|TRBD2|18|TRBV11-2|.
TGTGCCAGCAGCAACCAGCCCAGGACTAGCGGGAGGAACAATGAGCAGTTCTTC
CASSNQPRTSGRNNEQFF
>TRBJ2-7|.|17|TRBV28|.
TGTGCCAGCAGTCCCCGGGAGCGCGGGGTGTTAGCCTACGAGCAGTACTTC
CASSPRERGVLAYEQYF
>TRBJ2-2|TRBD1|17|TRBV4-1|.
TGCGCCAGCAGCCAAGACACCGGGACAGGAGTCACCGGGGAGCTGTTTTTT
CASSQDTGTGVTGELFF
>TRBJ1-5|.|17|TRBV28|.
TGTGCCAGCAGTTTAAGAGGTAGTAGTTATAGCAATCAGCCCCAGCATTTT
CASSLRGSSYSNQPQHF
>TRBJ2-5|.|14|TRBV6-5|once
TGTGCCAGCAGTTACTCGTCAGGGCAGGAGACCCAGTACTTC
CASSYSSGQETQYF
>TRBJ1-2|TRBD1|14|TRBV5-8|.
TGTGCCAGCAGATATAGACAGGGGCCAAGAGGCTACACCTTC
CASRYRQGPRGYTF
>TRBJ1-2|.|15|TRBV2|few
TGTGCCAGCAGTGAACAGTGGGGGGGTGTGGGAGGCTACACCTTC
CASSEQWGGVGGYTF
>TRBJ2-3|.|15|TRBV7-3|.
TGTGCCAGCAGCTTGTTGTCCGGTAGCACAGATACGCAGTATTTT
CASSLLSGSTDTQYF
>TRBJ2-1|TRBD2|16|TRBV28|.
TGTGCCAGCAGTTTATCCGGACTAGCGGGGCCCAATGAGCAGTTCTTC
CASSLSGLAGPNEQFF
>TRBJ2-7|.|12|TRBV6-6|once
TGTGCCAGCAGTTACGGGAGCCACGAGCAGTACTTC
CASSYGSHEQYF
>TRBJ1-2|TRBD1|13|TRBV28|.
TGTGCCAGCAGTTCTGGACAGGGAGATGGCTACACCTTC
CASSSGQGDGYTF
>TRBJ1-6|.|12|TRBV11-2|.
TGTGCCAGCAGCCCCGATAATTCACCCCTCCACTTT
CASSPDNSPLHF
>TRBJ2-2|TRBD1|15|TRBV18|few
TGTGCCAGCTCACCGGACAGGACCAACACCGGGGAGCTGTTTTTT
CASSPDRTNTGELFF
>TRBJ2-3|TRBD2|16|TRBV30|.
TGTGCCTGGAGTGTTGAGACGGGAGGGAACACAGATACGCAGTATTTT
CAWSVETGGNTDTQYF
>TRBJ2-5|TRBD2|16|TRBV6-2/TRBV6-3|.
TGTGCCAGCAGTTACGGGCTAGCGGGAGGGCTGGAGACCCAGTACTTC
CASSYGLAGGLETQYF
>TRBJ2-7|.|17|TRBV7-9|.
TGTGCCAGCAGCTTATTGACTACGACTACAAACTCCTACGAGCAGTACTTC
CASSLLTTTTNSYEQYF
>TRBJ2-3|TRBD2|16|TRBV28|.
TGTGCCAGCAGCCCCCCTAGCGGGAGAGGGAAAGATACGCAGTATTTT
CASSPPSGRGKDTQYF
>TRBJ1-3|.|17|TRBV11-2|.
TGTGCCAGCAGCTGGGCGGTGGTGGCGGGGACTGGAAACACCATATATTTT
CASSWAVVAGTGNTIYF
>TRBJ1-1|TRBD1|12|TRBV29-1|.
TGCAGCGCAGGGACAGCGAACACTGAAGCTTTCTTT
CSAGTANTEAFF
>TRBJ1-4|.|14|TRBV7-8|few
TGTGCCAGCAGCTTAGCCGACCGGGGTGAAAAACTGTTTTTT
CASSLADRGEKLFF
>TRBJ2-7|TRBD1|15|TRBV7-9|.
TGTGCCAGCAGCTTAGGACAGGGCCTCTCCTACGAGCAGTACTTC
CASSLGQGLSYEQYF
>TRBJ2-3|TRBD2|15|TRBV7-3|.
TGTGCCAGCAGCACCAGACTAGCGGGACGGGAGACGCAGTATTTT
CASSTRLAGRETQYF
>TRBJ2-7|TRBD2|15|TRBV6-1|.
TGTGCCAGCAGTGAAGCAGCGCGGGAGGGTTACGAGCAGTACTTC
CASSEAAREGYEQYF
>TRBJ1-6|TRBD1|17|TRBV28|.
TGTGCCAGCAGTTCAAATGGGCGGACAGGGGAAAATTCACCCCTCCACTTT
CASSSNGRTGENSPLHF
>TRBJ1-5|.|15|TRBV11-2|.
TGTGCCAGCAGCCCCGAGGGAGGGAGCAATCAGCCCCAGCATTTT
CASSPEGGSNQPQHF
>TRBJ1-1|.|20|TRBV21-1|.
TGTGCCAGCAGCCGGGAGAGAGCAGGACAGGGATCAACAGCGAACACTGAAGCTTTCTTT
CASSRERAGQGSTANTEAFF
>TRBJ2-3|TRBD2|17|TRBV27|.
TGTGCCAGCAGTCCCACCCGGACTAGCACCTACACAGATACGCAGTATTTT
CASSPTRTSTYTDTQYF
>TRBJ1-2|.|13|TRBV24-1|.
TGTGCCACCAGTGATTCAGGGGACTATGGCTACACCTTC
CATSDSGDYGYTF
>TRBJ2-7|TRBD1|14|TRBV19|.
TGTGCCAGTAGTACCGGGACAGGGCTTATCGAGCAGTACTTC
CASSTGTGLIEQYF
>TRBJ2-1|TRBD2|16|TRBV5-1|.
TGCGCCAGCAGCCCCCTAGCGGGAATCGGGGGCAATGAGCAGTTCTTC
CASSPLAGIGGNEQFF
>TRBJ2-5|TRBD1|16|TRBV7-2|.
TGTGCCAGCAGCTTAGCACCGGGACAGTACCAAGAGACCCAGTACTTC
CASSLAPGQYQETQYF
>TRBJ2-5|.|17|TRBV19|.
TGTGCCAGTAGTATAGAAAAGAGGGACCGGGAGAGGGAGACCCAGTACTTC
CASSIEKRDRERETQYF
>TRBJ2-3|TRBD2|14|TRBV3-1/TRBV3-2|.
TGTGCCAGCAGCCTAAGCGGGAGTGCAGATACGCAGTATTTT
CASSLSGSADTQYF
>TRBJ2-7|TRBD2|13|TRBV27|.
TGTGCCAGCAGTTTAGGCGGGAGCTACGAGCAGTACTTC
CASSLGGSYEQYF
>TRBJ2-5|.|15|TRBV4-3|.
TGCGCCAGCAGCCAAGACATAACAGTCCAAGAGACCCAGTACTTC
CASSQDITVQETQYF
>TRBJ1-5|.|14|TRBV30|.
TGTGCCTGGAGCGCCTACAGCAGCAATCAGCCCCAGCATTTT
CAWSAYSSNQPQHF
>TRBJ2-3|TRBD1|13|TRBV6-5|.
TGTGCCAGTCCGGGACAGGACGCTGTTACGCAGTATTTT
CASPGQDAVTQYF
>TRBJ1-5|.|14|TRBV30|.
TGTGCCTGGACCCAGGGTGGGGGCAATCAGCCCCAGCATTTT
CAWTQGGGNQPQHF
>TRBJ2-5|TRBD1|13|TRBV7-2|.
TGTGCCAGCAGCTTAGGACAGGGACAGACCCAGTACTTC
CASSLGQGQTQYF
>TRBJ2-2|.|14|TRBV18|.
TGTGCCAGCTCACCACCGATCAGGTCCGGGGAGCTGTTTTTT
CASSPPIRSGELFF
>TRBJ1-4|.|16|TRBV7-8|.
TGTGCCAGCAGCTTTTTGGGGCGAAAGTACAATGAAAAACTGTTTTTT
CASSFLGRKYNEKLFF
>TRBJ2-1|TRBD2|15|TRBV3-1/TRBV3-2|.
TGTGCCAGCAGCCAAAGGAGCGGGAGCTTGAATGAGCAGTTCTTC
CASSQRSGSLNEQFF
>TRBJ2-1|TRBD2|15|TRBV6-5|.
TGTGCCAGCAGTAGGACTAGCAGCGGCTACAATGAGCAGTTCTTC
CASSRTSSGYNEQFF
>TRBJ1-2|.|14|TRBV5-1|.
TGCGCCAGCAGCTTGGTAGACAGGAGGTATGGCTACACCTTC
CASSLVDRRYGYTF
>TRBJ1-1|.|16|TRBV27|.
TGTGCCAGCAGTTTATCTGGGACTATAAAGAACACTGAAGCTTTCTTT
CASSLSGTIKNTEAFF
>TRBJ2-5|.|14|TRBV5-5|.
TGTGCCAGCAGCTTGGGAACAACCCAAGAGACCCAGTACTTC
CASSLGTTQETQYF